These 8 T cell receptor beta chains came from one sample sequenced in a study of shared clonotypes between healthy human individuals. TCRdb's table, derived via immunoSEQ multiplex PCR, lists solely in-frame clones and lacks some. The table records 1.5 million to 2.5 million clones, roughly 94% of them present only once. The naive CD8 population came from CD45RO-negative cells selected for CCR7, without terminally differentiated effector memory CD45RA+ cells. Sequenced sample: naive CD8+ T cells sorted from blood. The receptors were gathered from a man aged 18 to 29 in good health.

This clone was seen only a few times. The CDR3 DNA sequence: TGTGCCAGCAGCGTAGCTACGCGTGGCTACACCTTC. Translation gives CASSVATRGYTF. The rearrangement uses TRBV9 and TRBJ1-2; D gene uncertain. The CDR3 length is 12 residues. V was trimmed by 0 bases and J by 7 bases, leaving 7 bases between them. The germline V gene encodes CDR1 SGDLS and CDR2 YYNGEE.

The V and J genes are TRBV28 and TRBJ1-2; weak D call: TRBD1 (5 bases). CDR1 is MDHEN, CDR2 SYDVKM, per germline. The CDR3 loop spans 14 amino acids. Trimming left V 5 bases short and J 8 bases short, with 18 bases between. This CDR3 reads CASSLGRASAGYTF. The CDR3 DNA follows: TGTGCCAGCAGTCTGGGCAGGGCATCTGCGGGCTACACCTTC.

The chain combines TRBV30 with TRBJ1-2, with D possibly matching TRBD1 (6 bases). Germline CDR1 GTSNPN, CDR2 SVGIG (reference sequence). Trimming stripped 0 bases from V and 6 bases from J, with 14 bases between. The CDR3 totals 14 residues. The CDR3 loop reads CAWSVSTGPHGYTF. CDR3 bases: TGTGCCTGGAGTGTATCAACAGGGCCCCATGGCTACACCTTC.

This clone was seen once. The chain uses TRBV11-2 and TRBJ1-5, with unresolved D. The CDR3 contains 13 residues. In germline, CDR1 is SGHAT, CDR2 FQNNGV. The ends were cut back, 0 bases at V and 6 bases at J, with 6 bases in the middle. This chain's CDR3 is CASSLDWGQPQHF. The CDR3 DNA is TGTGCCAGCAGCTTAGATTGGGGTCAGCCCCAGCATTTT.

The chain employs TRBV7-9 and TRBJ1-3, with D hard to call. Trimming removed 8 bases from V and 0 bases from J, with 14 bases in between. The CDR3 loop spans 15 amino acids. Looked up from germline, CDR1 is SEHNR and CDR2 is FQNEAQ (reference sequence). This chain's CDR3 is CASAGEGHSGNTIYF. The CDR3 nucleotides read TGTGCCAGCGCGGGTGAGGGCCACTCTGGAAACACCATATATTTT.

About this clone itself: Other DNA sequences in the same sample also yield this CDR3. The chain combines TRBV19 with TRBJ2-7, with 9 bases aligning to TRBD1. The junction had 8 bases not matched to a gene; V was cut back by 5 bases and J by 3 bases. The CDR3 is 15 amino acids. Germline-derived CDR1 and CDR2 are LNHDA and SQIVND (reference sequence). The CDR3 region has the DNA TGTGCCAGTAGTCCAACAGGGACAGGGATCTACGAGCAGTACTTC. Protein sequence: CASSPTGTGIYEQYF.

For the CDR3, the DNA is TGTGCCAGCAGCTTAGTAGCACAGGGCGAGCAGTACTTC. Translated: CASSLVAQGEQYF. V gene TRBV7-9 combines with J gene TRBJ2-7, with a weak D call TRBD1 (6 bases). V dropped 1 base and J dropped 6 bases, with 10 bases sitting between them. Germline V CDR1 and CDR2: SEHNR, FQNEAQ (reference sequence). The CDR3 covers 13 residues. The full variable domain, in which reference TRBV7-9 and TRBJ2-7 provide the parts outside the CDR3, is DTGVSQNPRHKITKRGQNVTFRCDPISEHNRLYWYRQTLGQGPEFLTYFQNEAQLEKSRLLSDRFSAERPKGSFSTLEIQRTEQGDSAMYLCASSLVAQGEQYFGPGTRLTVT.

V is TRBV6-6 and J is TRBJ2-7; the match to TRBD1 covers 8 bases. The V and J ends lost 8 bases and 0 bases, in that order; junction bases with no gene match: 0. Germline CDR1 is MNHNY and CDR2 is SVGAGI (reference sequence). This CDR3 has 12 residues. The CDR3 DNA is TGTGCCAGCGACAGGGGCTCCTACGAGCAGTACTTC. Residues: CASDRGSYEQYF.